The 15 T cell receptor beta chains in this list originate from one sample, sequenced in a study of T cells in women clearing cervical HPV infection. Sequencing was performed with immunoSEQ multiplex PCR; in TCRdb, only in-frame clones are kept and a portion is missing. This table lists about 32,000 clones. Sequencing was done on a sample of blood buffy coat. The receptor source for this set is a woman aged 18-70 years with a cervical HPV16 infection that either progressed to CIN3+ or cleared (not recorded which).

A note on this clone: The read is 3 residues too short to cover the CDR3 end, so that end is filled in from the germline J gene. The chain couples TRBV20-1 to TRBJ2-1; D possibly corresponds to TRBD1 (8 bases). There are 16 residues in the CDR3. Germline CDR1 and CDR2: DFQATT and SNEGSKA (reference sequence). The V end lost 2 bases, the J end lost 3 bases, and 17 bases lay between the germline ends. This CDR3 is CSARSPGGTGYNEQFF. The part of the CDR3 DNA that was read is TGCAGTGCTAGATCACCCGGGGGGACAGGCTACAATGAG.

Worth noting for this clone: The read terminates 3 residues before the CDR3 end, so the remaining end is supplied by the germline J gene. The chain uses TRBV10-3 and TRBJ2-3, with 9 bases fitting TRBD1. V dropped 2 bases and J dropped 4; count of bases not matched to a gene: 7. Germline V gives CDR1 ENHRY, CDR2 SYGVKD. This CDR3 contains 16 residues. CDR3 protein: CAISERGTGNSDTQYF. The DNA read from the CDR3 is TGTGCCATCAGTGAGCGGGGGACAGGGAATTCAGATACG.

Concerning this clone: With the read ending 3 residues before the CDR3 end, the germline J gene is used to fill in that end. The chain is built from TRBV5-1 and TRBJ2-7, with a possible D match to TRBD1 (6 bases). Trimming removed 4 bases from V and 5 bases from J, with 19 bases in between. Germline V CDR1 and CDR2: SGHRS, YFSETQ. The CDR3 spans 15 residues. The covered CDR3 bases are TGCGCCAGCAGCCCAAAACAGGGTTTGATGGACGAG. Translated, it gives CASSPKQGLMDE. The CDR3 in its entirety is CASSPKQGLMDEQYF.

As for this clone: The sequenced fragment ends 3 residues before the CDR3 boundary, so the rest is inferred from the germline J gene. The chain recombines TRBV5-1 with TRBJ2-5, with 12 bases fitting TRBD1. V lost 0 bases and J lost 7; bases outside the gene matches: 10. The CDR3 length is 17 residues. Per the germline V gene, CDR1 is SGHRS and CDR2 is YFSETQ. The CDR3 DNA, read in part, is TGCGCCAGCAGCTTGGCCGCGGGACAGGGGGCGCGGGGGACC. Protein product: CASSLAAGQGARGT. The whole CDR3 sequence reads CASSLAAGQGARGTQYF. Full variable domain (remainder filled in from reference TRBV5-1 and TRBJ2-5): KAGVTQTPRYLIKTRGQQVTLSCSPISGHRSVSWYQQTPGQGLQFLFEYFSETQRNKGNFPGRFSGRQFSNSRSEMNVSTLELGDSALYLCASSLAAGQGARGTQYFGPGTRLLVL.

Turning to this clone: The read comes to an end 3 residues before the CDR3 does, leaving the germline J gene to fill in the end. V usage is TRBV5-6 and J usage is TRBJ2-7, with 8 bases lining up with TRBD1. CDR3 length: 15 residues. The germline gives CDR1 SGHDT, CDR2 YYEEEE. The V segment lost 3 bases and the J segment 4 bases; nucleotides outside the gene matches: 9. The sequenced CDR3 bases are TGTGCCAGCAGCTGCCCTGACAGGGGATCGTACGAG. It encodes CASSCPDRGSYE. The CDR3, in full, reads CASSCPDRGSYEQYF.

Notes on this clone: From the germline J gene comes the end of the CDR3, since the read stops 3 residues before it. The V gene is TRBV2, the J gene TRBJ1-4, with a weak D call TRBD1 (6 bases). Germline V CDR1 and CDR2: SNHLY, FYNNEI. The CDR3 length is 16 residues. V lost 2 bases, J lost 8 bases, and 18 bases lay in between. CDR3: CASSEPVGTREEKLFF. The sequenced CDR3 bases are TGTGCCAGCAGTGAACCGGTAGGGACACGCGAGGAAAAA.

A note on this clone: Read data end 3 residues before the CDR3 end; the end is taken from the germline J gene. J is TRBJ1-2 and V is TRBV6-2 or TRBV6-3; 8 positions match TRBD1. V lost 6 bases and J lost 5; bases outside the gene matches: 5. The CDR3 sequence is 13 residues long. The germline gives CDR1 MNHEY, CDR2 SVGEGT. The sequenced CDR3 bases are TGTGCCAGCAGCCGGGACAGGAGTTATGGC. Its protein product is CASSRDRSYG. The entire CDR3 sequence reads CASSRDRSYGYTF.

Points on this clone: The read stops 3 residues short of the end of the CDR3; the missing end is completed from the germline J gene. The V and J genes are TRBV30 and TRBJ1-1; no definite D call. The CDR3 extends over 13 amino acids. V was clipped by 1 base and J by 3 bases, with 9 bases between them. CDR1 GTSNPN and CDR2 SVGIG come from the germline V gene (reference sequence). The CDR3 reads CAWSGMAHTEAFF. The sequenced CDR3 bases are TGTGCCTGGAGTGGTATGGCCCACACTGAA.

CDR3 sequence: CSVQGLAGSSYNEQFF. The DNA read from the CDR3 is TGCAGTGTCCAGGGACTAGCGGGAAGCTCCTACAATGAG. V and J are TRBV20-1 and TRBJ2-1, with 13 nucleotides matching TRBD2. The DNA ends 3 residues before the CDR3 does, and the rest of the CDR3 is filled in from the germline J gene. Per germline, CDR1 DFQATT and CDR2 SNEGSKA (reference sequence). The CDR3 totals 16 residues. V lost 7 bases and J lost 0; bases outside the gene matches: 6.

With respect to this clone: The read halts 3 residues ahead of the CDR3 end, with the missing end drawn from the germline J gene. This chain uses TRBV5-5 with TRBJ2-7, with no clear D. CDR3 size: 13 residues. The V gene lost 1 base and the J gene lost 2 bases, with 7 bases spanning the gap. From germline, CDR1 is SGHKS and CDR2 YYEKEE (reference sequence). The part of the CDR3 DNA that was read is TGTGCCAGCAGCTTGTTCAGGACCTACGAG. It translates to CASSLFRTYE. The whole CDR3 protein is CASSLFRTYEQYF.

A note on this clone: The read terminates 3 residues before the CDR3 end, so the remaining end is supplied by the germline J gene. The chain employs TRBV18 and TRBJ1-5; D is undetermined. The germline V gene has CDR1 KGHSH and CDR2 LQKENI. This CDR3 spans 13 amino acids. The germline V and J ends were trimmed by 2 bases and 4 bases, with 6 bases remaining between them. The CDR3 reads CASSPDGNQPQHF. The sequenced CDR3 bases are TGTGCCAGCTCACCAGACGGGAATCAGCCC.

CDR3 residues: CASSRDNSGNTIYF. CDR3 bases read: TGCGCCAGCAGCCGGGACAACTCTGGAAACACC. The V gene is TRBV5-1, the J gene TRBJ1-3; a weak D match, TRBD1 (6 bases). The missing CDR3 end, 3 residues past where the read stops, is filled in from the germline J gene. The CDR3 has 14 residues. Between the trimmed V and J ends, which lost 4 bases and 0 bases, there was a span of 8 bases. The germline gives CDR1 SGHRS, CDR2 YFSETQ.

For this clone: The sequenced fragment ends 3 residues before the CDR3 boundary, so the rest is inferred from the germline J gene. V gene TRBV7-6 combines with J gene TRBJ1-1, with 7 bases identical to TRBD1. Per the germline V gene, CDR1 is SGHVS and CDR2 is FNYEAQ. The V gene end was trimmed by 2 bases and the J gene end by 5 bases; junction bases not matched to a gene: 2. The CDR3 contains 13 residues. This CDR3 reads CASSLTGETEAFF. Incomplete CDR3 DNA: TGTGCCAGCAGCTTAACAGGGGAGACTGAA.

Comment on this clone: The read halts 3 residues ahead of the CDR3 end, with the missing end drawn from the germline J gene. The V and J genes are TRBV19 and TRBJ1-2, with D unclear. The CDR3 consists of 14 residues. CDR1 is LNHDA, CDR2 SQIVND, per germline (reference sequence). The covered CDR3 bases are TGTGCCAGTAGTACGGTGCCCGTCCTAGGCGGC. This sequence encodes CASSTVPVLGG. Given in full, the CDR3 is CASSTVPVLGGYTF. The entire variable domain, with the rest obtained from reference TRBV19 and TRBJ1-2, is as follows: DGGITQSPKYLFRKEGQNVTLSCEQNLNHDAMYWYRQDPGQGLRLIYYSQIVNDFQKGDIAEGYSVSREKKESFPLTVTSAQKNPTAFYLCASSTVPVLGGYTFGSGTRLTVV.

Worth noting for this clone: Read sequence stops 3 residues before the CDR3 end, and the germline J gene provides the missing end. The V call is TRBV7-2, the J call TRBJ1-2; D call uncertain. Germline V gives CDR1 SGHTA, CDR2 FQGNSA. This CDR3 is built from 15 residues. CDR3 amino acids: CASSARSGTGNDYTF. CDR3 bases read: TGTGCCAGCAGCGCCCGGAGCGGTACGGGCAATGAC.